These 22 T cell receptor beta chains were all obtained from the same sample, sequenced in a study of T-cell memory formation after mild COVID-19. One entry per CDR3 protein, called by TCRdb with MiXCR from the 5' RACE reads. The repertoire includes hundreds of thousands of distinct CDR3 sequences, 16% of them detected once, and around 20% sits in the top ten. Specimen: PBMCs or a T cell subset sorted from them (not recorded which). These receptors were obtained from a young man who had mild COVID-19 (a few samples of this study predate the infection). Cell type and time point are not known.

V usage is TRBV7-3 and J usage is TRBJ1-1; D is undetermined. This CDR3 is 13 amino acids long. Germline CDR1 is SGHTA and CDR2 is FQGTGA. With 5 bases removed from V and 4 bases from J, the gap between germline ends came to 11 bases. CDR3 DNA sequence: TGTGCCAGCAGCCCCCAGGCGGCCACTGAAGCTTTCTTT. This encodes CASSPQAATEAFF.

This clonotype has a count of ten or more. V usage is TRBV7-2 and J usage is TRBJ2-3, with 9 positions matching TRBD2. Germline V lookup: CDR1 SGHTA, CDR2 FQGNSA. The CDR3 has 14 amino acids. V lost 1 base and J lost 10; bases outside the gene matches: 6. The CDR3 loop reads CASSLGASGVAQYF. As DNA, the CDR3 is TGTGCCAGCAGCTTAGGAGCTAGCGGGGTAGCGCAGTATTTT.

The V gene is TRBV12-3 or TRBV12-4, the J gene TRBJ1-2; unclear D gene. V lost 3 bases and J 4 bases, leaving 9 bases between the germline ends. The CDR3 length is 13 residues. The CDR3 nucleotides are TGTGCCAGCAGTTTGAGAGGGTCCTATGGCTACACCTTC. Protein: CASSLRGSYGYTF.

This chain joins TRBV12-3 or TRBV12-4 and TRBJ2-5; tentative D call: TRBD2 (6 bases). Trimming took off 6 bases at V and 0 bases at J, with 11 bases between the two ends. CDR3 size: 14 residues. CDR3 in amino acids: CASRGDLYQETQYF. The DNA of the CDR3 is TGTGCCAGCAGGGGGGACTTGTACCAAGAGACCCAGTACTTC.

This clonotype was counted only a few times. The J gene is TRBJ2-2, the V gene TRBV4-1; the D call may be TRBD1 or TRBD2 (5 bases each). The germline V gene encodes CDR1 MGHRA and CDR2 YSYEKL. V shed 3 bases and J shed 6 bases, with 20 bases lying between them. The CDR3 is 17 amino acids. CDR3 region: CASSQRPRRGASGELFF. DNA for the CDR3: TGCGCCAGCAGCCAGCGACCCCGTCGAGGGGCCTCCGGGGAGCTGTTTTTT.

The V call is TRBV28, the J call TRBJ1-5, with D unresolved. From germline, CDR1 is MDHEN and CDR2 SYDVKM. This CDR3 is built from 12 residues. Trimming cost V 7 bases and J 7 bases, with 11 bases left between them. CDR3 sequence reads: CASMSPRQPQHF. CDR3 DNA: TGTGCCAGCATGTCCCCAAGGCAGCCCCAGCATTTT.

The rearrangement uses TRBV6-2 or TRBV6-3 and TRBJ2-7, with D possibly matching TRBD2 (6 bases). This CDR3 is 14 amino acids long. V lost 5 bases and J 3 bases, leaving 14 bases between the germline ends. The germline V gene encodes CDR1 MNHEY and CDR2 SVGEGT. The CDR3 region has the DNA TGTGCCAGCAGTCATCCGACGGGGGTCTACGAGCAGTACTTC. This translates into CASSHPTGVYEQYF.

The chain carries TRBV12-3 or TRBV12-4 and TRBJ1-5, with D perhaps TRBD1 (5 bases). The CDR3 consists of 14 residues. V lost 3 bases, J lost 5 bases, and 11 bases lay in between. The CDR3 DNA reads TGTGCCAGCAGTTTGGGCAGGGTCGATCAGCCCCAGCATTTT. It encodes CASSLGRVDQPQHF.

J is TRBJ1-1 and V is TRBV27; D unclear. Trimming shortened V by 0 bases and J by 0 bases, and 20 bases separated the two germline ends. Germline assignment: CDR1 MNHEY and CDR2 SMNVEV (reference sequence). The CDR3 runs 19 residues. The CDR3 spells CASSLSWEGPLPMNTEAFF. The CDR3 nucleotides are TGTGCCAGCAGTTTATCGTGGGAGGGCCCACTCCCTATGAACACTGAAGCTTTCTTT.

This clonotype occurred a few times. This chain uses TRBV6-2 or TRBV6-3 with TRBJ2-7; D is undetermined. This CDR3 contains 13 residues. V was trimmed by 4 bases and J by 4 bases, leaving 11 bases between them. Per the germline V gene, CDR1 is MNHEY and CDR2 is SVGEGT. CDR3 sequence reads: CASSSSGEYEQYV. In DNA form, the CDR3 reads TGTGCCAGCAGTTCATCAGGCGAGTACGAGCAGTACGTC.

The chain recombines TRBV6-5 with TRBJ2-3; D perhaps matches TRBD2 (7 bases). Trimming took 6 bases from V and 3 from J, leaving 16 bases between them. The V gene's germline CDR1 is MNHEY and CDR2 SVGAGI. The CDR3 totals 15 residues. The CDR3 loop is CASRSRGAGTDTQYF. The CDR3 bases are TGTGCCAGCAGATCTCGGGGGGCCGGGACAGATACGCAGTATTTT.

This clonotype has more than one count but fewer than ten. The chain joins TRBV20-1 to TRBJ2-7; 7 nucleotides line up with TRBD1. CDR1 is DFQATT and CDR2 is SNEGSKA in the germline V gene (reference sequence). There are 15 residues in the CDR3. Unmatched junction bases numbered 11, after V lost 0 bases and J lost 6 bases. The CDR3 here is CSARDSDRAIGEQYV. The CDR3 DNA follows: TGCAGTGCTAGAGACTCCGACAGGGCGATCGGCGAGCAGTACGTC.

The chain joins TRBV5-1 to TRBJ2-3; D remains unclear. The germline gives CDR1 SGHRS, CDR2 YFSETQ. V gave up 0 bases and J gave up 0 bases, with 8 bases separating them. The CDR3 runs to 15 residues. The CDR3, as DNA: TGCGCCAGCAGCTTGGGAGACGGCAGCACAGATACGCAGTATTTT. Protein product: CASSLGDGSTDTQYF.

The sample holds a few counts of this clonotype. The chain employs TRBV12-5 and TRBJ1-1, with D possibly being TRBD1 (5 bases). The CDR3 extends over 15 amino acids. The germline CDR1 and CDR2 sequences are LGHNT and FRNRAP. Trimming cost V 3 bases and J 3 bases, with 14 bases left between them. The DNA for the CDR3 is TGTGCTAGTGGTTTTCTCCTGACAGACGACACTGAAGCTTTCTTT. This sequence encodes CASGFLLTDDTEAFF.

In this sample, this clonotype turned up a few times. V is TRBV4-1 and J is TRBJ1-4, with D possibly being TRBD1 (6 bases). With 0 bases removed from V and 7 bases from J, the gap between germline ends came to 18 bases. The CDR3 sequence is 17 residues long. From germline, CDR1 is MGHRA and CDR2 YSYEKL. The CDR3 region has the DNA TGCGCCAGCAGCCAAGAAGGTCGACGCAGGGGTGGTGAAAAACTGTTTTTT. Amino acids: CASSQEGRRRGGEKLFF.

The CDR3 region is CASSQEGSSGGARETQYF. CDR3 DNA: TGCGCCAGCAGCCAAGAGGGTAGTAGCGGGGGAGCTAGGGAGACCCAGTACTTC. The genes are TRBV4-1 and TRBJ2-5; 9 bases line up with TRBD2. The V gene's germline CDR1 is MGHRA and CDR2 YSYEKL. V gave up 0 bases and J gave up 5 bases; unmatched junction bases: 13. The CDR3 spans 18 residues.

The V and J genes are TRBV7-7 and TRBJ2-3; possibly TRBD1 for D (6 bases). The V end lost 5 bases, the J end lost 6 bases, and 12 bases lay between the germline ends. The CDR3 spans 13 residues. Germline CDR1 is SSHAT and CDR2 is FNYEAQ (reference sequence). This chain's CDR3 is CASSQGSGDTQYF. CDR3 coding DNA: TGTGCCAGCAGCCAGGGGTCGGGGGATACGCAGTATTTT.

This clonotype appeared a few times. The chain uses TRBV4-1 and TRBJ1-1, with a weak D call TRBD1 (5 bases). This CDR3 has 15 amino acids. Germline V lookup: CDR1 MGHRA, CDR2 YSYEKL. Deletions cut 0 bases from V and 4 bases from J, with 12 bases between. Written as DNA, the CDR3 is TGCGCCAGCAGCCAAGATCTGGGGACGGGCACTGAAGCTTTCTTT. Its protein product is CASSQDLGTGTEAFF.

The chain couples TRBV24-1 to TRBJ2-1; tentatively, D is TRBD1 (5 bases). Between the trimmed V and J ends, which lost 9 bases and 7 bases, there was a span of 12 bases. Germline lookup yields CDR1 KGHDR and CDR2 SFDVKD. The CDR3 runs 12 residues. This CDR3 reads CATQGDSNEQFF. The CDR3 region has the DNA TGTGCCACCCAGGGTGATAGTAATGAGCAGTTCTTC.

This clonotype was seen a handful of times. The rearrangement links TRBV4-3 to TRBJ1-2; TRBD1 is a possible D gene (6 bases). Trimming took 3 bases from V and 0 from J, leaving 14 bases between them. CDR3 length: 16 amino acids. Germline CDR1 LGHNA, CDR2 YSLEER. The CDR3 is CASSQLTGLSNYGYTF. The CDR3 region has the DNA TGCGCCAGCAGCCAGTTAACAGGGCTTTCTAACTATGGCTACACCTTC.

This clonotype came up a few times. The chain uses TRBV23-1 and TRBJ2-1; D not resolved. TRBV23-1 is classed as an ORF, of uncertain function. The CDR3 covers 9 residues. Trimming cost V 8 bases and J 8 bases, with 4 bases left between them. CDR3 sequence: CASGDEQFF. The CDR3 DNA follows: TGCGCCAGCGGGGATGAGCAGTTCTTC.

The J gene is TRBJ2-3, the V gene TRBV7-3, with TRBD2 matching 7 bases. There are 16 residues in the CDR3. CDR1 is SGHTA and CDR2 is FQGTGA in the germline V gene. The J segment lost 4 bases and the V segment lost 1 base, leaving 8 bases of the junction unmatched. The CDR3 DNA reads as TGTGCCAGCAGCTTAAAAGCGGGGTTGGAGGCAGATACGCAGTATTTT. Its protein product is CASSLKAGLEADTQYF.